Listed below are T cell receptor beta chains from one sample, sequenced in a study of blood T cell repertoires in COVID-19. TCRdb's table, derived via immunoSEQ multiplex PCR, lists solely in-frame clones and lacks some. Among 85,000 to 130,000 clones listed, over 60% were seen once. The material sequenced was peripheral blood. The receptors come from a man at least 80 years old with COVID-19, enrolled during active disease. CDR3s include the opening cysteine and the closing phenylalanine or tryptophan. A D gene is named only where the DNA matches it firmly. The listing skips clone size in some rows; elsewhere it reads once, few, many or a size class.

V,size,J,D,CDR3,DNA
TRBV7-3,NA,TRBJ2-6,NA,CASSLYGANVLTF,TGTGCCAGCAGCTTATATGGGGCCAACGTCCTGACTTTC
TRBV24-1,NA,TRBJ2-1,NA,CATSDLIRESGQFF,TGTGCCACCAGTGATTTGATACGGGAGTCTGGGCAGTTCTTC
TRBV2,NA,TRBJ1-6,TRBD1,CASSGQGRSPLHF,TGTGCCAGCAGCGGACAGGGGAGGTCACCCCTCCACTTT
TRBV4-1,NA,TRBJ2-1,TRBD2,CASSQDGGEASSYNEQFF,TGCGCCAGCAGCCAAGATGGGGGGGAGGCGTCCTCCTACAATGAGCAGTTCTTC
TRBV5-8,NA,TRBJ2-2,NA,CASSFDRKGELFF,TGTGCCAGCAGCTTCGACAGGAAGGGGGAGCTGTTTTTT
TRBV7-9,NA,TRBJ2-5,TRBD2,CASSLGGLAGVETQYF,TGTGCCAGCAGCTTAGGGGGACTAGCGGGAGTGGAGACCCAGTACTTC
TRBV28,many,TRBJ2-3,TRBD2,CASSYREGLAGTDTQYF,TGTGCCAGCAGTTACCGCGAAGGACTAGCGGGGACAGATACGCAGTATTTT
TRBV7-9,NA,TRBJ2-5,NA,CASSSFRGATQETQYF,TGTGCCAGCAGCTCCTTTCGGGGGGCTACCCAAGAGACCCAGTACTTC
TRBV7-3,once,TRBJ2-1,NA,CASSPLPGAGYNEQFF,TGTGCCAGCAGCCCCCTCCCAGGGGCTGGCTACAATGAGCAGTTCTTC
TRBV7-2,once,TRBJ1-2,NA,CASSLGTGGYTF,TGTGCCAGCAGCTTAGGAACCGGGGGCTACACCTTC
TRBV7-9,once,TRBJ2-5,NA,CASSLVGAEETQYF,TGTGCCAGCAGCTTAGTGGGTGCGGAAGAGACCCAGTACTTC
TRBV5-5,once,TRBJ2-5,NA,CASSLELWGAETQYF,TGTGCCAGCAGCTTGGAACTTTGGGGAGCAGAGACCCAGTACTTC
TRBV24-1,NA,TRBJ2-2,NA,CAIPSSPHANTGELFF,TGTGCCATCCCTTCGAGCCCTCACGCGAACACCGGGGAGCTGTTTTTT
TRBV18,once,TRBJ1-6,TRBD1,CASSPRQGDYSPLHF,TGTGCCAGCTCACCACGACAGGGGGATTATTCACCCCTCCACTTT
TRBV6-1,few,TRBJ2-1,TRBD2,CASSEAGSSGSRNEQFF,TGTGCCAGCAGTGAAGCAGGGTCTAGCGGGAGTAGGAATGAGCAGTTCTTC
TRBV7-2,NA,TRBJ1-4,NA,CASSLEGVHEKLFF,TGTGCCAGCAGCTTAGAGGGAGTCCATGAAAAACTGTTTTTT
TRBV2,NA,TRBJ2-1,TRBD2,CASSGPTSGRAGEQFF,TGTGCCAGCAGTGGTCCGACTAGCGGGAGGGCCGGTGAGCAGTTCTTC
TRBV5-1,medium-sized,TRBJ1-1,TRBD1,CASSADRHTEAFF,TGCGCCAGCAGCGCGGACAGGCACACTGAAGCTTTCTTT
TRBV7-2,few,TRBJ1-5,TRBD1,CASRLTGFGNQPQHF,TGTGCCAGCAGACTGACAGGGTTCGGGAATCAGCCCCAGCATTTT
TRBV11-2,NA,TRBJ1-3,NA,CASSLAPGPGNTIYF,TGTGCCAGCAGCTTAGCACCAGGCCCTGGAAACACCATATATTTT
TRBV11-3,NA,TRBJ2-1,NA,CASSLEARNEQFF,TGTGCCAGCAGCTTAGAGGCTAGGAATGAGCAGTTCTTC
TRBV5-1,NA,TRBJ1-4,TRBD1,CASRRDSLNEKLFF,TGCGCCAGCAGGAGGGACAGCCTAAATGAAAAACTGTTTTTT
TRBV28,once,TRBJ2-2,NA,CASSHGLYTGELFF,TGTGCCAGCAGTCACGGACTGTACACCGGGGAGCTGTTTTTT
TRBV12-3/TRBV12-4,NA,TRBJ1-2,TRBD1,CASSRGENGYTF,TGTGCCAGCAGCAGGGGGGAGAATGGCTACACCTTC
TRBV28,NA,TRBJ1-2,NA,CASRIQGSRGYGYTF,TGTGCCAGCAGGATTCAGGGGTCTAGGGGCTATGGCTACACCTTC
TRBV7-9,few,TRBJ2-1,NA,CASSLLDEQFF,TGTGCCAGCAGTTTACTAGATGAGCAGTTCTTC
TRBV9,NA,TRBJ1-6,NA,CASSVAWGGDSPLHF,TGTGCCAGCAGCGTAGCGTGGGGAGGGGATTCACCCCTCCACTTT
TRBV19,few,TRBJ1-4,TRBD1,CASSETGVTNEKLFF,TGTGCCAGTAGTGAAACAGGGGTGACTAATGAAAAACTGTTTTTT
TRBV29-1,NA,TRBJ2-7,NA,CSVERGKGAGEQYF,TGCAGCGTTGAAAGGGGGAAAGGGGCAGGAGAGCAGTACTTC
TRBV5-1,NA,TRBJ2-1,NA,CASSLVEGHSYNEQFF,TGCGCCAGCAGCTTGGTTGAGGGCCACTCCTACAATGAGCAGTTCTTC
TRBV29-1,NA,TRBJ1-3,NA,CSVEEGHLSSGNTIYF,TGCAGCGTTGAAGAGGGACATTTAAGCTCTGGAAACACCATATATTTT
TRBV28,NA,TRBJ1-3,NA,CASRLTHSGNTIYF,TGTGCCAGCAGACTGACACACTCTGGAAACACCATATATTTT
TRBV15,many,TRBJ1-4,NA,CATSRTTATNEKLFF,TGTGCCACCAGCAGGACAACGGCAACTAATGAAAAACTGTTTTTT
TRBV20-1,NA,TRBJ2-1,NA,CSAKERWQFF,TGCAGTGCTAAAGAGCGGTGGCAGTTCTTC
TRBV7-9,NA,TRBJ1-1,TRBD1,CASSLWVGGYTEAFF,TGTGCCAGCAGCTTATGGGTAGGGGGCTACACTGAAGCTTTCTTT
TRBV29-1,NA,TRBJ2-5,TRBD2,CSVEFGRRETQYF,TGCAGCGTTGAATTCGGGAGGAGAGAGACCCAGTACTTC
TRBV20-1,once,TRBJ1-3,NA,CSASDEGGGNTIYF,TGCAGTGCTAGTGACGAGGGCGGTGGAAACACCATATATTTT
TRBV21-1,NA,TRBJ1-5,NA,CASSKADPRQGARGNQPQHF,TGTGCCAGCAGCAAAGCGGACCCCAGACAGGGGGCCCGGGGCAATCAGCCCCAGCATTTT
TRBV4-3,NA,TRBJ1-1,TRBD1,CASSQGPGQGPEAFF,TGCGCCAGCAGCCAAGGACCGGGACAGGGGCCTGAAGCTTTCTTT
TRBV29-1,NA,TRBJ1-1,NA,CSGRTEMNTEAFF,TGCAGCGGCCGGACAGAGATGAACACTGAAGCTTTCTTT
TRBV2,NA,TRBJ2-3,NA,CASSDTTERTDTQYF,TGTGCCAGCAGTGACACTACTGAGCGCACAGATACGCAGTATTTT